The T cell receptor beta chain under discussion was sequenced for a study of blood T cell repertoires in COVID-19. Some clones are missing from TCRdb's copy, which holds only in-frame ones; the method was immunoSEQ multiplex PCR. Here the sample spans 140,000 or so clones, roughly 84% being singletons. The CDR3 covers 15 residues. This receptor was taken from a young man with COVID-19, enrolled during active disease. The sequenced sample was peripheral blood. The gene calls are TRBV21-1 and TRBJ2-7; TRBD1 is taken as the D call from the table, unchecked against the DNA. TRBV21-1 is recorded as a pseudogene. CDR3 bases: TGTGCCAGTGAAGGTTCAGGGGAGAGCTCCTACGAGCAGTACTTC. Amino acid sequence: CASEGSGESSYEQYF.